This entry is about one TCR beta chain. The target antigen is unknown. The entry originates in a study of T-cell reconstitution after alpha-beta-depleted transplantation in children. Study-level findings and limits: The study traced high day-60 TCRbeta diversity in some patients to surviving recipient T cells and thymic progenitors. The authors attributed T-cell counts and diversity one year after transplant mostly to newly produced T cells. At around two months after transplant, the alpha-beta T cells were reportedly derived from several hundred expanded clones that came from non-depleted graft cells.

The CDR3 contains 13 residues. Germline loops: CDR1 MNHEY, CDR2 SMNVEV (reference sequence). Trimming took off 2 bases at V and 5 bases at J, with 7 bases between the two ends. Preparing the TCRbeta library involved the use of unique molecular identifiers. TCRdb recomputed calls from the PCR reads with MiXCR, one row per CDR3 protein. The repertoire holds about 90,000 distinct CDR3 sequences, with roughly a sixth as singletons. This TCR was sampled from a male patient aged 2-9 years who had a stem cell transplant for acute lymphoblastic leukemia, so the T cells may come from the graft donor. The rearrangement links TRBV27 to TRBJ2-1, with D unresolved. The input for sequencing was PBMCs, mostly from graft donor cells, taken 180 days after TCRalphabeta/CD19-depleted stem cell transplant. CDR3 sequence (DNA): TGTGCCAGCAGTTTAACTGGGAACAATGAGCAGTTCTTC. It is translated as CASSLTGNNEQFF.